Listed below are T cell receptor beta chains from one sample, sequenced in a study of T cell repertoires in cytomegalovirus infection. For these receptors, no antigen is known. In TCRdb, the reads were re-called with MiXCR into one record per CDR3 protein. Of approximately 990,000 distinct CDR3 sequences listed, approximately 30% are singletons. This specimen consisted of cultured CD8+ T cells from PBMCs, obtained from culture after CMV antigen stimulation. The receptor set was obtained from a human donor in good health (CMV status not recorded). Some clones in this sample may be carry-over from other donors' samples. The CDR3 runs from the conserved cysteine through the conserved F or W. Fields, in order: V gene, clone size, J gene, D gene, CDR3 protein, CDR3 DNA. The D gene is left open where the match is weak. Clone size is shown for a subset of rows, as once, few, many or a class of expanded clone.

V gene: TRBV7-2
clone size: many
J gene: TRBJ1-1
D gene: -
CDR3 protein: CASSHWGGNTEAFF
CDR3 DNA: TGTGCCAGCAGCCACTGGGGAGGCAACACTGAAGCTTTCTTT

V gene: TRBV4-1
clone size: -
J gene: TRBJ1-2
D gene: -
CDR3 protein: CASSQDTGTANYGYTF
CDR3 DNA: TGCGCCAGCAGCCAAGATACCGGGACGGCAAACTATGGCTACACCTTC

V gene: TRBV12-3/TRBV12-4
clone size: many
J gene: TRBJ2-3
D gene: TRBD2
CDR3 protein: CASSPGGGSRTDTQYF
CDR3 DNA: TGTGCCAGCAGTCCCGGGGGGGGCAGCCGCACAGATACGCAGTATTTT

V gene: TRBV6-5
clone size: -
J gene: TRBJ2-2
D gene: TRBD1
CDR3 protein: CASSHRGPNTGELFF
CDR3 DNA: TGTGCCAGCAGTCACAGGGGGCCGAACACCGGGGAGCTGTTTTTT

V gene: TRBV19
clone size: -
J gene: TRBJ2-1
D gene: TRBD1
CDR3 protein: CASTPDRGDYYNEQFF
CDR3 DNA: TGTGCCAGTACCCCGGACAGGGGTGACTACTACAATGAGCAGTTCTTC

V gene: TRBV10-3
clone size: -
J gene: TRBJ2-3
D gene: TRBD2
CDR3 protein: CAITPSGGSDTQYF
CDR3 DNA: TGTGCCATCACACCGAGCGGGGGGTCGGATACGCAGTATTTT

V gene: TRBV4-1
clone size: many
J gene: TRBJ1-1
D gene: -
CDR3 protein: CASSQQNTEAFF
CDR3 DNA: TGCGCCAGCAGCCAACAAAACACTGAAGCTTTCTTT

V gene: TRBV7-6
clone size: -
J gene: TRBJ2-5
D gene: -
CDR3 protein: CASSLTDETQYF
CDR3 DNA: TGTGCCAGCAGCTTGACAGATGAGACCCAGTACTTC

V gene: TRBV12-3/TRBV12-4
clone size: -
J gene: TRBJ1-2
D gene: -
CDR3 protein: CASSFLVENGYTF
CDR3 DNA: TGTGCCAGCAGTTTTCTTGTCGAGAATGGCTACACCTTC

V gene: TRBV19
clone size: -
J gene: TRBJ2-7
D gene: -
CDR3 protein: CASSTRGLRNEQYF
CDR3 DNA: TGTGCCAGTAGTACTCGGGGGCTAAGGAACGAGCAGTACTTC

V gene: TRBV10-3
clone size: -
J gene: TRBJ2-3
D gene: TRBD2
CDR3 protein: CAISAGGLDGYTDTQYF
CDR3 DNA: TGTGCCATCAGTGCGGGGGGGCTGGATGGGTACACAGATACGCAGTATTTT

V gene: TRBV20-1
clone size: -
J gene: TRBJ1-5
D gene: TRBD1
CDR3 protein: CSAGVDRGLGQPQHF
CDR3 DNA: TGCAGTGCTGGGGTGGACAGGGGGCTCGGTCAGCCCCAGCATTTT

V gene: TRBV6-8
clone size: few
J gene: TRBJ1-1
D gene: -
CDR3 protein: CASIPPPGGKNTEAFF
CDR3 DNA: TGTGCCAGCATTCCTCCCCCGGGAGGGAAGAACACTGAAGCTTTCTTT

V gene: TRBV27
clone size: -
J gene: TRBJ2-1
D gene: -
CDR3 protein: CASSLLAGYANEQFF
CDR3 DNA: TGTGCCAGCAGTTTATTGGCGGGGTACGCTAATGAGCAGTTCTTC

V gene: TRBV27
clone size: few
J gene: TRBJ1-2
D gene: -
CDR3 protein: CASSISGTANYGYTF
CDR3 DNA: TGTGCCAGCAGTATCTCAGGAACAGCTAACTATGGCTACACCTTC

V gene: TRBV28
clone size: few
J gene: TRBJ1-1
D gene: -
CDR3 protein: CASSLWGEPNTEAFF
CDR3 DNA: TGTGCCAGCAGTTTATGGGGAGAGCCAAACACTGAAGCTTTCTTT

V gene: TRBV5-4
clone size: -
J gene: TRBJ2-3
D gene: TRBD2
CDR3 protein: CASSAAGGLEQYF
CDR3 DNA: TGTGCCAGCAGCGCAGCGGGGGGGCTGGAGCAGTATTTT